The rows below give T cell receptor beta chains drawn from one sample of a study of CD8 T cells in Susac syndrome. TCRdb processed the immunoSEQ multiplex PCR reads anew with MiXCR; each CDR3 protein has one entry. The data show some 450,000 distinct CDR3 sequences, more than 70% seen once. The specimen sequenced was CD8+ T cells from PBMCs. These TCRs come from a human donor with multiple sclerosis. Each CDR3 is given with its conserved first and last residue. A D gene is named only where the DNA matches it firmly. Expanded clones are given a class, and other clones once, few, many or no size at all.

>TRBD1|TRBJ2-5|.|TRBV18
CASSQTTGKGETQYF
TGTGCCAGCTCACAAACGACAGGGAAAGGGGAGACCCAGTACTTC
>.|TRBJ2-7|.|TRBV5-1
CASSLVTGNYEQYF
TGCGCCAGCAGCTTGGTTACGGGGAACTACGAGCAGTACTTC
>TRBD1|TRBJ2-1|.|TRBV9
CASSGTGSFNEQFF
TGTGCCAGCTCGGGGACAGGGTCGTTCAATGAGCAGTTCTTC
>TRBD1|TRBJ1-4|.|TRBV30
CAWSLGTGDEKLFF
TGTGCCTGGAGTTTGGGGACAGGGGATGAAAAACTGTTTTTT
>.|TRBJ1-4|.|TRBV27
CASRIYRTSNEKLFF
TGTGCCAGCCGGATCTACAGAACTTCTAATGAAAAACTGTTTTTT
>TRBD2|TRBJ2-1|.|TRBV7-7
CASRPLAGGHNEQFF
TGTGCCAGCAGGCCCCTAGCGGGGGGGCACAATGAGCAGTTCTTC
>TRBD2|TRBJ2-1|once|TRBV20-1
CSARDGLAAYNEQFF
TGCAGTGCTAGAGACGGACTAGCGGCCTACAATGAGCAGTTCTTC
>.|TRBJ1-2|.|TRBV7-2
CASSRQAGTRYTF
TGTGCCAGCAGCCGACAGGCCGGGACTCGCTACACCTTC
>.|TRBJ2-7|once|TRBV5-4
CASRAGSSPYEQYF
TGTGCCAGCAGGGCGGGGTCTTCCCCCTACGAGCAGTACTTC
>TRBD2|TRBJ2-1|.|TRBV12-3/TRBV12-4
CASSFELAGDKDQDNEQFF
TGTGCCAGCAGTTTTGAACTAGCGGGAGATAAAGATCAGGACAATGAGCAGTTCTTC
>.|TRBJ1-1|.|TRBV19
CASSIDGPNTEAFF
TGTGCCAGTAGTATAGATGGACCGAACACTGAAGCTTTCTTT
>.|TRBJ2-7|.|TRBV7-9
CASNLRYLLSYEQYF
TGTGCCAGCAACCTACGGTATCTCCTTTCCTACGAGCAGTACTTC
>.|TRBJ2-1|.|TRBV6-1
CASSPIESSYNEQFF
TGTGCCAGCAGTCCGATAGAAAGCTCCTACAATGAGCAGTTCTTC
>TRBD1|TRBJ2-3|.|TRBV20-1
CSANRQGSTDTQYF
TGCAGTGCAAACAGACAGGGAAGCACAGATACGCAGTATTTT
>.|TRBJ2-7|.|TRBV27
CASSFGPLYEQYF
TGTGCCAGCAGTTTTGGCCCGCTCTACGAGCAGTACTTC
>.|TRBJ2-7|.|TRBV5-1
CASTSSSYEQYF
TGCGCCAGCACTTCCAGCTCCTACGAGCAGTACTTC
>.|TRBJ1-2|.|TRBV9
CASSVLARGYTF
TGTGCCAGCAGCGTATTGGCGCGCGGCTACACCTTC
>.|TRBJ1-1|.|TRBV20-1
CSAKYRWDLNTEAFF
TGCAGTGCTAAATACCGATGGGACTTGAACACTGAAGCTTTCTTT
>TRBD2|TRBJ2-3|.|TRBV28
CASSLSLPDGRADTDTQYF
TGTGCCAGCAGTTTATCCCTCCCAGACGGGAGGGCCGACACAGATACGCAGTATTTT
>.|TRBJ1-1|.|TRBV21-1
CASRPIGNTEAFF
TGTGCCAGCAGGCCCATCGGAAACACTGAAGCTTTCTTT
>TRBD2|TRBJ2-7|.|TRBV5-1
CASSPRDGGWEQYF
TGCGCCAGCAGCCCCCGGGACGGGGGGTGGGAGCAGTACTTC
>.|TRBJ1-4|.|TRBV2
CATRGDEKLFF
TGTGCCACCCGAGGAGATGAAAAACTGTTTTTT
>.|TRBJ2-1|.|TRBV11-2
CASSPGAGGQFF
TGTGCCAGCAGCCCAGGAGCGGGCGGGCAGTTCTTC
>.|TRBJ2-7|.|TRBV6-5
CASSPTEEQYEQYF
TGTGCCAGCAGTCCCACCGAGGAACAGTACGAGCAGTACTTC
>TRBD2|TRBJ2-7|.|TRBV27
CASSIAGGYEQYF
TGTGCCAGCAGTATAGCGGGAGGGTACGAGCAGTACTTC
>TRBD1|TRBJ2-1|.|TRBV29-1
CSAYDGTGVNEQFF
TGCAGCGCTTATGACGGGACAGGGGTTAATGAGCAGTTCTTC
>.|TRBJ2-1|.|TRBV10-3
CAIKARVAVRNEQFF
TGTGCCATCAAAGCTCGGGTAGCGGTCAGGAATGAGCAGTTCTTC
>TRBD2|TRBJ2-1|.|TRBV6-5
CASSWEGALTSGIYNEQFF
TGTGCCAGCAGTTGGGAGGGGGCCCTTACTAGCGGGATTTACAATGAGCAGTTCTTC
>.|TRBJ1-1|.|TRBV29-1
CSVVAGDNTEAFF
TGCAGCGTTGTTGCAGGGGATAACACTGAAGCTTTCTTT
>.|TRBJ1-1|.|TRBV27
CASTGGSEAFF
TGTGCCAGCACCGGGGGGTCTGAAGCTTTCTTT
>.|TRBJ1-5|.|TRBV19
CASSPQTAGNQPQHF
TGTGCCAGTAGCCCCCAGACAGCCGGCAATCAGCCCCAGCATTTT
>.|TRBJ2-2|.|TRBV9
CASSGLGLAGELFF
TGTGCCAGCAGCGGACTAGGGTTGGCCGGGGAGCTGTTTTTT
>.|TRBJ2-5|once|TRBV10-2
CASGSRGHRLQETQYF
TGCGCCAGCGGGTCGCGGGGGCACAGATTACAAGAGACCCAGTACTTC
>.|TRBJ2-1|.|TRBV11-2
CASTSIGDEQFF
TGTGCCAGCACCTCCATTGGCGATGAGCAGTTCTTC
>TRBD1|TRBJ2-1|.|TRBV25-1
CASGTGGNEQFF
TGTGCCAGCGGGACAGGGGGCAATGAGCAGTTCTTC
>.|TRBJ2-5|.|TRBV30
CAWSEGGTYQETQYF
TGTGCCTGGAGTGAAGGGGGGACTTACCAAGAGACCCAGTACTTC
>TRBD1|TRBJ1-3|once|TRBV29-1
CSVEDGTAGNTIYF
TGCAGCGTTGAAGATGGGACAGCTGGAAACACCATATATTTT
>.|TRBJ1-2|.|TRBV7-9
CASSLNYGYTF
TGTGCCAGCAGCCTCAACTATGGCTACACCTTC
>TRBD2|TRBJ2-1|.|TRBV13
CASSSGTSGPYAEQFF
TGTGCCAGCAGCTCAGGGACTAGTGGGCCCTACGCTGAGCAGTTCTTC
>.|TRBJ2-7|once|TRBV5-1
CASSLAGTINEQYF
TGCGCCAGCAGCTTGGCCGGGACAATCAACGAGCAGTACTTC
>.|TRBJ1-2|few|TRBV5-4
CASSHRTANYGYTF
TGTGCCAGCAGCCACCGGACAGCAAACTATGGCTACACCTTC
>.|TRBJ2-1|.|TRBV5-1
CASKTGSHEQFF
TGCGCCAGCAAAACAGGGAGTCATGAGCAGTTCTTC
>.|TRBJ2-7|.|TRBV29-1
CSVDSWGDTSSYEQYF
TGCAGCGTTGATTCCTGGGGGGACACTAGCTCCTACGAGCAGTACTTC
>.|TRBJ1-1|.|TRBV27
CASSLVVPQGPRYTEAFF
TGTGCCAGCAGTTTAGTGGTGCCCCAGGGGCCCAGGTACACTGAAGCTTTCTTT
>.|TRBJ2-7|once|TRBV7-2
CASSFFNEQYF
TGTGCCAGCAGCTTCTTTAATGAGCAGTACTTC